Each of the 5 T cell receptor beta chains below was sequenced from the same sample in a study of T cell responses to AZD1222 COVID-19 vaccine. The method was immunoSEQ multiplex PCR; TCRdb's version includes in-frame clones alone and lacks a portion of them. The sample has around 120,000 clones, roughly 84% seen once; the top ten hold roughly 1.1%. The source material was peripheral blood, sampled on day 0 of AZD1222 vaccination. The receptors here all came from an adult in good health.

This clone was picked up one time. The gene calls are TRBV18 and TRBJ2-7; TRBD1 matches at 9 bases. Germline lookup yields CDR1 KGHSH and CDR2 LQKENI. The V gene end was trimmed by 3 bases and the J gene end by 4 bases; junction bases not matched to a gene: 1. The CDR3 runs to 13 residues. CDR3 loop: CASSPGTGYEQYF. CDR3 nucleotide sequence: TGTGCCAGCTCACCGGGGACAGGGTACGAGCAGTACTTC.

This clone was counted only a few times. The chain carries TRBV2 and TRBJ2-1, with D possibly being TRBD2 (6 bases). CDR1 is SNHLY, CDR2 FYNNEI, per germline. Trimming pared 6 bases from V and 3 bases from J, leaving 9 bases between. The CDR3 has 13 amino acids. CDR3 sequence reads: CASSPGGYNEQFF. CDR3 in DNA: TGTGCCAGCAGCCCCGGGGGCTACAATGAGCAGTTCTTC.

V gene TRBV12-3 or TRBV12-4 combines with J gene TRBJ2-5, with D possibly being TRBD1 (5 bases). There are 13 residues in the CDR3. V gave up 6 bases and J gave up 7 bases, with 15 bases separating them. CDR3 nucleotide sequence: TGTGCCAGCAGAGTTGACAGCCCCGGGACCCAGTACTTC. Amino acids: CASRVDSPGTQYF.

This chain links TRBV6-5 with TRBJ1-5; D is undetermined. CDR1 MNHEY and CDR2 SVGAGI come from the germline V gene. This CDR3 spans 13 amino acids. The V end lost 2 bases, the J end lost 7 bases, and 9 bases lay between the germline ends. CDR3 nucleotides: TGTGCCAGCAGTTACGGGGTCTCCCAGCCCCAGCATTTT. This encodes CASSYGVSQPQHF.

This chain links TRBV4-1 with TRBJ1-2, with 9 bases matching TRBD1. The CDR3 is 16 amino acids. J lost 0 bases, V lost 1 base, and 3 bases had no gene match. Germline assignment: CDR1 MGHRA and CDR2 YSYEKL. CDR3 sequence (DNA): TGCGCCAGCAGCCAAGGTGACAGGGGGGCTAACTATGGCTACACCTTC. It encodes CASSQGDRGANYGYTF.